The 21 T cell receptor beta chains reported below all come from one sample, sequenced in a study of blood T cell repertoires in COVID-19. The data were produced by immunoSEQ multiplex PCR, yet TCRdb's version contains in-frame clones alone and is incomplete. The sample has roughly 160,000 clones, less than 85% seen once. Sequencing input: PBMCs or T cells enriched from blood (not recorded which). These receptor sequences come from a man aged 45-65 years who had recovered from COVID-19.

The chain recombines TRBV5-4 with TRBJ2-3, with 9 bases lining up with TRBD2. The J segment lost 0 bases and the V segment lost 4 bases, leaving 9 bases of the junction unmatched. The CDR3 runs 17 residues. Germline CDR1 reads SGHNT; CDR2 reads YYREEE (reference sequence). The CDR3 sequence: CASSARRLAASTDTQYF. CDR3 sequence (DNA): TGTGCCAGCAGCGCAAGACGACTAGCGGCTAGCACAGATACGCAGTATTTT.

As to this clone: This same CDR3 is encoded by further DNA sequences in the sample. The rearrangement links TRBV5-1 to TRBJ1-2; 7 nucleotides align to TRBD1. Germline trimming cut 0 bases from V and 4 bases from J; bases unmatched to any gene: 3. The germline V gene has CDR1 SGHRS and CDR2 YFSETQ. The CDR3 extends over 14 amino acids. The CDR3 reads CASSLAGGSYGYTF. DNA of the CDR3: TGCGCCAGCAGCTTGGCAGGGGGATCCTATGGCTACACCTTC.

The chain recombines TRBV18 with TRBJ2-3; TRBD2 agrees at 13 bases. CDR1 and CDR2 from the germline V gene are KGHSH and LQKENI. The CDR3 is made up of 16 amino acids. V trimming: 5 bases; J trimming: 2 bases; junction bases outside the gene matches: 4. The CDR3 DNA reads TGTGCCAGCTCATCGACTAGCGGGGGGACCACAGATACGCAGTATTTT. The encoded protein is CASSSTSGGTTDTQYF.

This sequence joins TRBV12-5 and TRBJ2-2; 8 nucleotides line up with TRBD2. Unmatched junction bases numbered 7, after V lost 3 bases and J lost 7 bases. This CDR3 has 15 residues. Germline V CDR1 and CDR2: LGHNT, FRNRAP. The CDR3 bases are TGTGCTAGTGGTTTCCAAGCGGGGGTGGACGGGGAGCTGTTTTTT. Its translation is CASGFQAGVDGELFF.

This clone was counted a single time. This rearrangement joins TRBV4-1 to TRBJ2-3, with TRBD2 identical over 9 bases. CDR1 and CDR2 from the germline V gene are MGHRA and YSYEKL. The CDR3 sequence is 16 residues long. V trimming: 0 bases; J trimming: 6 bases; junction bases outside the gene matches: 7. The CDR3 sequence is CASSQERSGGLDTQYF. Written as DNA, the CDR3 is TGCGCCAGCAGCCAAGAACGGAGCGGGGGGCTGGATACGCAGTATTTT.

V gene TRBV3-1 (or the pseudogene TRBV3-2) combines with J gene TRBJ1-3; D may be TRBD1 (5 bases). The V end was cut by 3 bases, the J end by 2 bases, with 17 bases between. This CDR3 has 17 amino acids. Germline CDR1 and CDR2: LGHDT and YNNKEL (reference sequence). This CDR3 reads CASSHRMGGEPGNTIYF. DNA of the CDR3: TGTGCCAGCAGCCACCGAATGGGGGGGGAGCCTGGAAACACCATATATTTT.

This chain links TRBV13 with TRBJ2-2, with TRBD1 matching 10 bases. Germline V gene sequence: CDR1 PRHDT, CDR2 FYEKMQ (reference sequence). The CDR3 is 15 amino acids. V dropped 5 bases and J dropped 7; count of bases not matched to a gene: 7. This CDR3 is CASSRPGTGVGELFF. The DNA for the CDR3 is TGTGCCAGCAGCCGTCCCGGGACAGGGGTCGGGGAGCTGTTTTTT.

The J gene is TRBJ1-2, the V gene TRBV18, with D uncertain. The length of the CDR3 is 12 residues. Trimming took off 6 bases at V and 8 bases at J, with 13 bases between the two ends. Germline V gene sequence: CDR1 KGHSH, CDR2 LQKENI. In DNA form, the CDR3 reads TGTGCCAGCTCGTCCGATGTGGGCGGCTACACCTTC. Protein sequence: CASSSDVGGYTF.

The CDR3 region is CAISESTTASGGTYNEQFF. In DNA, the CDR3 is TGTGCCATCAGTGAGTCGACGACGGCTAGCGGGGGGACCTACAATGAGCAGTTCTTC. The gene calls are TRBV10-3 and TRBJ2-1; 11 bases agree with TRBD2. J was trimmed by 2 bases and V by 0 bases; bases with no gene match: 9. CDR3 size: 19 residues. The germline V gene has CDR1 ENHRY and CDR2 SYGVKD.

The CDR3 here is CASSFSREQYF. CDR3 coding DNA: TGTGCCAGCAGTTTCTCCCGCGAGCAGTACTTC. V and J are TRBV28 and TRBJ2-7; D unclear. The length of the CDR3 is 11 residues. V gave up 3 bases and J gave up 6 bases, with 6 bases separating them. Germline assignment: CDR1 MDHEN and CDR2 SYDVKM.

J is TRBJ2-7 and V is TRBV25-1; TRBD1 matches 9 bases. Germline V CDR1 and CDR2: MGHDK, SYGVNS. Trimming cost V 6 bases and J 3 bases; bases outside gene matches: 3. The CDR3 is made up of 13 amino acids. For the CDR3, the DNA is TGTGCCAGCAGGGGACAGGGTCTCTACGAGCAGTACTTC. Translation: CASRGQGLYEQYF.

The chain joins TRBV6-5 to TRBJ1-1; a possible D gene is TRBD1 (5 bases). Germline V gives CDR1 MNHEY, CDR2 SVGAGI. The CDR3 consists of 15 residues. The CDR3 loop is CSNAGRDSGGPEAFF. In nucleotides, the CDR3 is TGTTCCAACGCGGGGCGTGATTCGGGAGGACCTGAAGCTTTCTTT.

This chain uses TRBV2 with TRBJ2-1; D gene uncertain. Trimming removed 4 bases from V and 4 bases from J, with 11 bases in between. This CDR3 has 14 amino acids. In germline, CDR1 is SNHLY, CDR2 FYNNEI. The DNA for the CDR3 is TGTGCCAGCAGTGGAGTTCTAGGTTACAATGAGCAGTTCTTC. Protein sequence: CASSGVLGYNEQFF.

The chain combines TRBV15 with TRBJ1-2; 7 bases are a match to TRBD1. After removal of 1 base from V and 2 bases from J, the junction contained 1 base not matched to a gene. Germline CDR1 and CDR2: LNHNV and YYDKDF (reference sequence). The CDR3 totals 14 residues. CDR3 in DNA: TGTGCCACCAGCAGAGCAGGGGGGAACTATGGCTACACCTTC. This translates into CATSRAGGNYGYTF.

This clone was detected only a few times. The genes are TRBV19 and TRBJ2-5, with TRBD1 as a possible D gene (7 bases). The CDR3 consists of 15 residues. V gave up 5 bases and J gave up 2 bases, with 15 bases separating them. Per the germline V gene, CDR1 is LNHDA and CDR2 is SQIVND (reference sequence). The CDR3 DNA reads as TGTGCCAGTAGTTCTCAGGGGGGCTGGCAAGAGACCCAGTACTTC. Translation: CASSSQGGWQETQYF.

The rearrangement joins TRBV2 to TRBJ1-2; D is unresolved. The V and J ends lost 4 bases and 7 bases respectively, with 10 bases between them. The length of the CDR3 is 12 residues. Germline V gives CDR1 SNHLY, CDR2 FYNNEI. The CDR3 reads CASSVIGSGYTF. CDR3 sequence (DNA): TGTGCCAGCAGTGTGATAGGGAGTGGCTACACCTTC.

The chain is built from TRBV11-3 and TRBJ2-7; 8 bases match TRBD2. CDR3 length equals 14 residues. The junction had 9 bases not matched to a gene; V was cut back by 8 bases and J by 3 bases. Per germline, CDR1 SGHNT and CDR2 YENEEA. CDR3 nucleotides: TGTGCCAGCTTGTCGCGGGGGGACCTCTACGAGCAGTACTTC. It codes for CASLSRGDLYEQYF.

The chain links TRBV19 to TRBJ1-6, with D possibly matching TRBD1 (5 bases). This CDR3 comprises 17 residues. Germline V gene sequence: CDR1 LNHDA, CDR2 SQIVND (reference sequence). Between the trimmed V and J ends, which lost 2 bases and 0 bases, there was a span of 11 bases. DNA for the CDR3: TGTGCCAGTAGTATAATGGGGGGAATCTCCTATAATTCACCCCTCCACTTT. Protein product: CASSIMGGISYNSPLHF.

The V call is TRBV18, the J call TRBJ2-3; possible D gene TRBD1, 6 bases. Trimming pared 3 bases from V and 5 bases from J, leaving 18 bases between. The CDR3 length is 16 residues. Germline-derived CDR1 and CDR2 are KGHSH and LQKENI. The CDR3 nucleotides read TGTGCCAGCTCACCGCTCAGGGGAAGAGGTGGAGATACGCAGTATTTT. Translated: CASSPLRGRGGDTQYF.

The CDR3 coding sequence is TGTGCCAGCAGCGCGGACAGGGGCTCGGCTTTCTTT. It codes for CASSADRGSAFF. The chain combines TRBV11-3 with TRBJ1-1; 9 bases agree with TRBD1. The CDR3 runs 12 residues. In germline, CDR1 is SGHNT, CDR2 YENEEA. V dropped 5 bases and J dropped 11; count of bases not matched to a gene: 6.

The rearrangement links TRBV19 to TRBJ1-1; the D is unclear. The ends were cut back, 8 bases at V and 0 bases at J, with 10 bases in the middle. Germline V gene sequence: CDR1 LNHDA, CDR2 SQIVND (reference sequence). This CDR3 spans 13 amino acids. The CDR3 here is CASAASVNTEAFF. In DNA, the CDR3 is TGTGCCAGTGCCGCTTCGGTGAACACTGAAGCTTTCTTT.